This T cell receptor beta chain was sequenced during a study of T cell responses to AZD1222 COVID-19 vaccine. Broader study findings: At study baseline, merely five or six AZD1222 recipients were seropositive. White British people made up most donors, females outnumbered males, and clonal diversity was possibly underestimated. An increase in Spike-specific TCR breadth and depth was observed after two AZD1222 doses. Repertoire collection took place solely once the T cell response had peaked.

Using immunoSEQ multiplex PCR, the repertoire was profiled, and TCRdb retains in-frame clones only, with some absent. The sample carries about 160,000 clones, around 87% recorded once. Notes on this clone: Its antigen is still unknown.

V was clipped by 0 bases and J by 6 bases, with 12 bases between them. The CDR3 contains 14 residues. Germline lookup yields CDR1 GTSNPN and CDR2 SVGIG (reference sequence). The V call is TRBV30, the J call TRBJ1-3; D is unresolved. The TCR originated in an adult who received the AZD1222 COVID-19 vaccine. The sequenced sample was peripheral blood, obtained 28 days after the second AZD1222 dose. The CDR3 loop reads CAWSVAGMVNTIYF. As DNA, the CDR3 is TGTGCCTGGAGTGTAGCGGGAATGGTAAACACCATATATTTT.